Below, 19 T cell receptor beta chains from the same sample are listed, as sequenced in a study of blood T cells in healthy people across ages. A second PCR, run for about 7 to 11 cycles, used a sample-barcoded 5' primer plus a J-beta primer mix. TCRdb reanalysed the 5' RACE reads using MiXCR and keeps one entry per CDR3 protein. Here the sample spans 600,000 to 900,000 distinct CDR3 sequences, under 30% being singletons. These same data were also listed under a study on T cells of mothers and their children.

Sequencing used blood. All receptors come from a boy aged 5 to 17 in good health.

This chain uses TRBV28 with TRBJ2-5; 9 positions match TRBD2. With V trimmed by 5 bases and J by 3 bases, 7 bases remained unmatched. Germline CDR1 and CDR2: MDHEN and SYDVKM. The CDR3 spans 15 residues. The CDR3: CASSRMTSGEETQYF. In DNA, the CDR3 is TGTGCCAGCAGTCGCATGACTAGCGGAGAAGAGACCCAGTACTTC. Using reference TRBV28 and TRBJ2-5 for the parts outside the CDR3, the full variable domain is DVKVTQSSRYLVKRTGEKVFLECVQDMDHENMFWYRQDPGLGLRLIYFSYDVKMKEKGDIPEGYSVSREKKERFSLILESASTNQTSMYLCASSRMTSGEETQYFGPGTRLLVL.

The gene calls are TRBV12-3 or TRBV12-4 and TRBJ2-7; D is ambiguous. This CDR3 is 14 amino acids long. V was clipped by 5 bases and J by 3 bases, with 14 bases between them. CDR3: CASSPGGTNYEQYF. DNA for the CDR3: TGTGCCAGCAGTCCCGGTGGCACTAACTACGAGCAGTACTTC.

This rearrangement joins TRBV27 to TRBJ1-5, with 7 bases that match TRBD1. V lost 0 bases and J lost 0; bases outside the gene matches: 8. In germline, CDR1 is MNHEY, CDR2 SMNVEV (reference sequence). There are 18 residues in the CDR3. The CDR3 loop is CASSLSQGKGNSNQPQHF. The DNA for the CDR3 is TGTGCCAGCAGTTTATCACAGGGGAAGGGGAATAGCAATCAGCCCCAGCATTTT.

This clonotype has a single count. The genes are TRBV6-5 and TRBJ2-1; TRBD2 might be the D (6 bases). This CDR3 is built from 15 residues. V was pared by 7 bases and J by 4 bases, with 17 bases between. Per the germline V gene, CDR1 is MNHEY and CDR2 is SVGAGI. The CDR3 DNA sequence: TGTGCCAGCACAAGGGCCGGGGGACTTTACAATGAGCAGTTCTTC. It is translated as CASTRAGGLYNEQFF.

This chain connects TRBV15 to TRBJ1-5; the D gene is possibly TRBD1 (6 bases). The V end lost 0 bases, the J end lost 4 bases, and 19 bases lay between the germline ends. Germline CDR1 reads LNHNV; CDR2 reads YYDKDF (reference sequence). The CDR3 extends over 18 amino acids. The CDR3 region is CATSRDPIAGVSNQPQHF. CDR3 DNA: TGTGCCACCAGCAGAGATCCTATTGCAGGGGTTAGTAATCAGCCCCAGCATTTT.

V is TRBV15 and J is TRBJ1-2, with 7 bases identical to TRBD1. The V and J ends lost 5 bases and 7 bases, in that order; junction bases with no gene match: 16. Germline CDR1 reads LNHNV; CDR2 reads YYDKDF (reference sequence). CDR3 length equals 16 residues. The CDR3 sequence is CATSGPKAGGPSGYTF. Written as DNA, the CDR3 is TGTGCCACCAGCGGCCCAAAGGCAGGGGGTCCGTCTGGCTACACCTTC.

In this sample, this clonotype turned up many times. One end of the junction varies from germline; a read error may be responsible. This chain uses TRBV5-1 with TRBJ2-5; D may match TRBD1 or TRBD2 (6 bases each). The DNA end is more similar to TRBJ2-1, so the J call may be wrong. In germline, CDR1 is SGHRS, CDR2 YFSETQ. This CDR3 spans 12 amino acids. This CDR3 reads CASSLEGDEQFF. CDR3 nucleotide sequence: TGTGCCAGCAGCTTGGAGGGGGATGAGCAGTTCTTC.

V and J are TRBV20-1 and TRBJ2-5; 8 positions match TRBD2. V lost 6 bases to trimming and J lost 3 bases; unmatched junction nucleotides: 6. This CDR3 comprises 13 residues. The germline CDR1 and CDR2 sequences are DFQATT and SNEGSKA (reference sequence). The CDR3 nucleotides are TGCAGTGCGCTTGGACTAGCCGAAGAGACCCAGTACTTC. Translated, it gives CSALGLAEETQYF.

The gene calls are TRBV5-5 and TRBJ1-5, with a possible D match to TRBD1 (6 bases). Between the trimmed V and J ends, which lost 3 bases and 5 bases, there was a span of 9 bases. This CDR3 has 13 amino acids. Germline CDR1 SGHKS, CDR2 YYEKEE (reference sequence). The CDR3 sequence is CASSYTGYQPQHF. CDR3 in DNA: TGTGCCAGCAGCTATACAGGGTATCAGCCCCAGCATTTT.

This rearrangement joins TRBV20-1 to TRBJ2-5; maybe TRBD2 (7 bases). The germline V gene encodes CDR1 DFQATT and CDR2 SNEGSKA (reference sequence). Trimming took 1 base from V and 5 from J, leaving 17 bases between them. This CDR3 is 15 amino acids long. CDR3 in amino acids: CSARGSRGHRETQYF. CDR3 nucleotide sequence: TGCAGTGCTAGAGGGTCGCGGGGGCATCGGGAGACCCAGTACTTC.

This clonotype showed up just a few times. The chain couples TRBV12-3 or TRBV12-4 to TRBJ2-2; a weak D match, TRBD1 (6 bases). Trimming left V 8 bases short and J 2 bases short, with 18 bases between. The CDR3 has 16 residues. The CDR3 bases are TGTGCCAGCCCCCTGGGCGCAGGGGATAACACCGGGGAGCTGTTTTTT. This translates into CASPLGAGDNTGELFF.

The chain recombines TRBV27 with TRBJ1-4; 7 nucleotides match TRBD1. In germline, CDR1 is MNHEY, CDR2 SMNVEV (reference sequence). V dropped 5 bases and J dropped 5; count of bases not matched to a gene: 11. The CDR3 totals 16 residues. The CDR3 loop reads CASSPIWGRGNEKLFF. CDR3 nucleotide sequence: TGTGCCAGCAGTCCCATCTGGGGCAGGGGGAATGAAAAACTGTTTTTT.

The sample holds a few counts of this clonotype. The genes are TRBV15 and TRBJ2-4; D is ambiguous. V shed 0 bases and J shed 5 bases, with 8 bases lying between them. The CDR3 runs 14 residues. Germline V lookup: CDR1 LNHNV, CDR2 YYDKDF (reference sequence). This CDR3 is CATSRDLAENIQYF. In DNA, the CDR3 is TGTGCCACCAGCAGAGATTTGGCAGAAAACATTCAGTACTTC.

This clonotype has a handful of counts. The conserved phenylalanine or tryptophan normally closing the CDR3 is absent here, so this likely arose from a read error. The chain uses TRBV28 and TRBJ2-5; D gene uncertain. The length of the CDR3 is 14 residues. Germline V gene lookup returns CDR1 MDHEN and CDR2 SYDVKM. Trimming removed 5 bases at V and 1 base at J, with 11 bases between. The CDR3 loop reads CASSRTVGQETQYS. The DNA for the CDR3 is TGTGCCAGCAGTCGTACAGTGGGCCAAGAGACCCAGTACTCC.

This chain links TRBV9 with TRBJ1-2; D not resolved. This CDR3 comprises 14 residues. V was trimmed by 4 bases and J by 1 base, leaving 11 bases between them. Germline V gene lookup returns CDR1 SGDLS and CDR2 YYNGEE. CDR3 DNA: TGTGCCAGCAGCCTAGCTCAGAGTAACTATGGCTACACCTTC. Protein product: CASSLAQSNYGYTF.

DNA of the CDR3: TGTGCCAGCAGCCCGATAGCGGATTCCTACGAGCAGTACTTC. Its translation is CASSPIADSYEQYF. The V call is TRBV6-5, the J call TRBJ2-7; D possibly corresponds to TRBD2 (6 bases). Germline assignment: CDR1 MNHEY and CDR2 SVGAGI. The V and J ends lost 6 bases and 1 base respectively, with 13 bases between them. The CDR3 extends over 14 amino acids.

This clonotype was detected a few times. The V and J genes are TRBV7-9 and TRBJ2-7; weak D call: TRBD2 (6 bases). CDR3 length: 13 residues. The germline V and J ends were trimmed by 7 bases and 2 bases, with 12 bases remaining between them. CDR1 is SEHNR and CDR2 is FQNEAQ in the germline V gene (reference sequence). CDR3 bases: TGTGCCAGCACCGCGGGATCCCCCTACGAGCAGTACTTC. Translated: CASTAGSPYEQYF.

Many counts were recorded for this clonotype. This chain links TRBV7-2 with TRBJ2-5; a possible D gene is TRBD1 (5 bases). CDR1 SGHTA and CDR2 FQGNSA come from the germline V gene. This CDR3 is 16 amino acids long. Between the trimmed V and J ends, which lost 4 bases and 1 base, there was a span of 16 bases. The CDR3 sequence is CASSSTLDRFQETQYF. CDR3 sequence (DNA): TGTGCCAGCAGCTCTACTCTCGACAGATTCCAAGAGACCCAGTACTTC.

The chain employs TRBV12-3 or TRBV12-4 and TRBJ1-2; D may be TRBD1 (6 bases). CDR3 length: 17 amino acids. V lost 7 bases and J 5 bases, leaving 26 bases between the germline ends. The CDR3 region has the DNA TGTGCCAGCATCCATGGGGGCGCGAATGGGCAGGGGTATGGCTACACCTTC. Amino acids: CASIHGGANGQGYGYTF.